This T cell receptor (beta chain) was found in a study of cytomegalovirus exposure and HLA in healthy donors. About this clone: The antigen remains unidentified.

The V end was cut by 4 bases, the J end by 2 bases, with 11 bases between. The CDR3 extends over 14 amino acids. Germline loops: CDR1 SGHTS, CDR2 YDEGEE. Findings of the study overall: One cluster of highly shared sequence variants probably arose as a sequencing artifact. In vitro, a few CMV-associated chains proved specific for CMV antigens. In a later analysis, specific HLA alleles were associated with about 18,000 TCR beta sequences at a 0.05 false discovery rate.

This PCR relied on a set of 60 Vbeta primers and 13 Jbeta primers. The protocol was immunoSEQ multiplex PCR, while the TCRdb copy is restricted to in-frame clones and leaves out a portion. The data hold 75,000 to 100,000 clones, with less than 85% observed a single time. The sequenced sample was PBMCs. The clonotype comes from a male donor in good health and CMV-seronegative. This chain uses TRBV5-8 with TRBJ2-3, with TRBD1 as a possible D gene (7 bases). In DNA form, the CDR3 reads TGTGCCAGCAGCCTGGAGGGGGCCACAGATACGCAGTATTTT. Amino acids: CASSLEGATDTQYF.